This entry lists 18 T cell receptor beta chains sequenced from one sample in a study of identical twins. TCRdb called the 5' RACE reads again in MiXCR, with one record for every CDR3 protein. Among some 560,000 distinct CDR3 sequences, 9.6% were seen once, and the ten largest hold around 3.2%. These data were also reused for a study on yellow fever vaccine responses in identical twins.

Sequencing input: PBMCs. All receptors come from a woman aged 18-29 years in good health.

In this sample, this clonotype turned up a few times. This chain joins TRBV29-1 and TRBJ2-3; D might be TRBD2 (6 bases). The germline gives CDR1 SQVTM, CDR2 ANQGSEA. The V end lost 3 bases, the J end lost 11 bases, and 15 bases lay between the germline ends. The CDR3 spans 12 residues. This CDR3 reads CSVDKDRELQYF. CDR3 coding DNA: TGCAGCGTTGACAAGGACCGGGAGCTGCAGTATTTT.

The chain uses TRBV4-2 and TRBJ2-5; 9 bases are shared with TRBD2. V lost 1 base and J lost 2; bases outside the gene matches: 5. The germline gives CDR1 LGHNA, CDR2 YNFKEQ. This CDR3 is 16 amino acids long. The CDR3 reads CASSQVSAGGQETQYF. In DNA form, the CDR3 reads TGTGCCAGCAGCCAAGTCTCGGCGGGGGGGCAAGAGACCCAGTACTTC.

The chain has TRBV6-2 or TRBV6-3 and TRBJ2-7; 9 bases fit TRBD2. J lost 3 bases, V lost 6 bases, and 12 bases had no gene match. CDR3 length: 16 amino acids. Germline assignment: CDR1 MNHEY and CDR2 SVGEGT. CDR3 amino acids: CASSLIPRLAVYEQYF. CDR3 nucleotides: TGTGCCAGCAGCCTTATACCCCGACTAGCGGTCTACGAGCAGTACTTC.

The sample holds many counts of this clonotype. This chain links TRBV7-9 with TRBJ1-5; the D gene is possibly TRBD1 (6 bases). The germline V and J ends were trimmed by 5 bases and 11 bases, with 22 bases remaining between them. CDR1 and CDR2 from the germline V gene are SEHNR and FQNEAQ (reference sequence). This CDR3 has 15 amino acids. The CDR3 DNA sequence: TGTGCCAGCAGCGATTGGACAGCTGAATCATCAGCCCAGCATTTT. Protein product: CASSDWTAESSAQHF. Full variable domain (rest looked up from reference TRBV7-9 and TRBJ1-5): DTGVSQNPRHKITKRGQNVTFRCDPISEHNRLYWYRQTLGQGPEFLTYFQNEAQLEKSRLLSDRFSAERPKGSFSTLEIQRTEQGDSAMYLCASSDWTAESSAQHFGDGTRLSIL.

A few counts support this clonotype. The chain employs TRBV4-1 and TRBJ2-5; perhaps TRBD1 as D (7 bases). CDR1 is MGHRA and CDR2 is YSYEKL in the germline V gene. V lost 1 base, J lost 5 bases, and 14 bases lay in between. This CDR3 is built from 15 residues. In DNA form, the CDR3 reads TGCGCCAGCAGCCAAGCGGCAGGGGGGCGTGAGACCCAGTACTTC. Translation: CASSQAAGGRETQYF.

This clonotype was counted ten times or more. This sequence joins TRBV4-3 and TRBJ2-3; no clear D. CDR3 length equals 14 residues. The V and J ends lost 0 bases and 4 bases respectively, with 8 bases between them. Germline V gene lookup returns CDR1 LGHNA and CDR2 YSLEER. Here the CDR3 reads CASSQDRGPDTQYF. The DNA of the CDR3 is TGCGCCAGCAGCCAAGATCGAGGTCCAGATACGCAGTATTTT.

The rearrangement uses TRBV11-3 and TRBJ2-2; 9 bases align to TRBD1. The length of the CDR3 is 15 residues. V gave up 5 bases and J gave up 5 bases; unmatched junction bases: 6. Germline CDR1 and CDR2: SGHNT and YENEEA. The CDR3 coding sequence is TGTGCCAGCAGCGAAGGGACAGGGCGGACCGGGGAGCTGTTTTTT. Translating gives CASSEGTGRTGELFF.

Here the CDR3 reads CSATSLAGGRETQYF. CDR3 DNA sequence: TGCAGTGCGACTTCCCTAGCGGGGGGGCGGGAGACCCAGTACTTC. The chain couples TRBV20-1 to TRBJ2-5, with 12 bases identical to TRBD2. Unmatched junction bases numbered 10, after V lost 6 bases and J lost 5 bases. Germline values: CDR1 DFQATT, CDR2 SNEGSKA (reference sequence). CDR3 length equals 15 residues.

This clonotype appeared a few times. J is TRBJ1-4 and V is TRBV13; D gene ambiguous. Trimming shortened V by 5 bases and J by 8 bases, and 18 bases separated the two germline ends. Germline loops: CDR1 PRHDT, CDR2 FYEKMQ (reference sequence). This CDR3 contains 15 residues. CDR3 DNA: TGTGCCAGCAGCCCATGGACTTCTGGAAACGAAAAACTGTTTTTT. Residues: CASSPWTSGNEKLFF.

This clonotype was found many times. DNA for the CDR3: TGCGCCAGCAGCCCCAGACCAGCGGGAGGGCTGCGGTTCGCGAACACCGGGGAGCTGTTTTTT. This gives the protein CASSPRPAGGLRFANTGELFF. The chain uses TRBV4-1 and TRBJ2-2, with 10 bases identical to TRBD2. The V and J ends lost 4 bases and 0 bases, in that order; junction bases with no gene match: 17. The CDR3 length is 21 residues. Per the germline V gene, CDR1 is MGHRA and CDR2 is YSYEKL.

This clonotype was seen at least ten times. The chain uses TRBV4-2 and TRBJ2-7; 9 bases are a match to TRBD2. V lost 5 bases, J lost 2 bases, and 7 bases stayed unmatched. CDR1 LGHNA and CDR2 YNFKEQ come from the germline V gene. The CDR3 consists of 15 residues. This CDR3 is CASSITSGLTYEQYF. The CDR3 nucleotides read TGTGCCAGCAGCATAACTAGCGGGCTTACCTACGAGCAGTACTTC.

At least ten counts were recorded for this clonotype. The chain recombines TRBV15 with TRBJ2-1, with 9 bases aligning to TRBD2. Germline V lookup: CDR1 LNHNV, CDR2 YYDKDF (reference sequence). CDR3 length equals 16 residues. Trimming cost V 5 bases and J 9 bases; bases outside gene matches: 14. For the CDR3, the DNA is TGTGCCACCAGCCATTCCCTATCTAGCGGGAAAATTGAGCAGTTCTTC. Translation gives CATSHSLSSGKIEQFF.

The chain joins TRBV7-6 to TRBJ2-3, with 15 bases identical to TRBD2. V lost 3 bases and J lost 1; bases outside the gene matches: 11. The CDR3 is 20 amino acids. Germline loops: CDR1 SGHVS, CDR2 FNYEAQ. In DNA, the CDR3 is TGTGCCAGCAGCTTGGTGGTCGGGACTAGCGGGAGGATCGGCACAGATACGCAGTATTTT. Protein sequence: CASSLVVGTSGRIGTDTQYF.

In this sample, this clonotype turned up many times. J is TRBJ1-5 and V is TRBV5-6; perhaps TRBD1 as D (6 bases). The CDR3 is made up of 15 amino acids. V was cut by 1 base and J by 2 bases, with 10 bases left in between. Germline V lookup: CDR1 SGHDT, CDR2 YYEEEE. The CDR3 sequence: CASSLTQGGNQPQHF. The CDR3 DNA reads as TGTGCCAGCAGCTTGACACAGGGTGGCAATCAGCCCCAGCATTTT.

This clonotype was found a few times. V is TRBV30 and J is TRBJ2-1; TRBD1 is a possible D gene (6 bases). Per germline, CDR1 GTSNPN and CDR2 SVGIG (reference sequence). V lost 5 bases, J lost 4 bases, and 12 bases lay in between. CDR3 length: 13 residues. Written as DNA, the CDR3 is TGTGCCTGGCGGGACAAAATTTACAATGAGCAGTTCTTC. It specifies CAWRDKIYNEQFF.

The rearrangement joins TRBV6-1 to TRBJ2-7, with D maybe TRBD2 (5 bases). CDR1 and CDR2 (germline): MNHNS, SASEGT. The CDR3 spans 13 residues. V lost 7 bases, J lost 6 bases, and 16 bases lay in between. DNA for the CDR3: TGTGCCAGCACCCAAGAAGGCGGAGGCGAGCAGTACTTC. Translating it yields CASTQEGGGEQYF.

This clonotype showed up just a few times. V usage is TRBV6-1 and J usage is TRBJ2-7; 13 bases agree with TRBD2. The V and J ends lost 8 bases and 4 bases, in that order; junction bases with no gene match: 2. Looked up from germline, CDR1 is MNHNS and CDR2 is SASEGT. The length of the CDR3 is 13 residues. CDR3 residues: CASGLAGEYEQYF. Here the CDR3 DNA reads TGTGCCAGCGGACTAGCGGGAGAGTACGAGCAGTACTTC.

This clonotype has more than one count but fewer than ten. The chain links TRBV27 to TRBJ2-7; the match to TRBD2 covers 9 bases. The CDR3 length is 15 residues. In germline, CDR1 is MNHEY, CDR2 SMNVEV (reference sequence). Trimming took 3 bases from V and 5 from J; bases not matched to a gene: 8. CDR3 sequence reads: CASSFFAGGGDEQYF. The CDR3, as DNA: TGTGCCAGCAGTTTTTTCGCGGGAGGGGGGGACGAGCAGTACTTC.